This passage covers 5 T cell receptor beta chains from one sample sequenced in a study of blood T cell repertoires in COVID-19. Using immunoSEQ multiplex PCR, the repertoire was profiled, and TCRdb retains in-frame clones only, with some absent. Here the sample spans more than 250,000 clones, 89% being singletons. The sequenced sample was peripheral blood. Source of these receptors: a man between 18 and 29 years old who had recovered from COVID-19.

The gene calls are TRBV18 and TRBJ2-1, with a tentative D call TRBD1 (6 bases). The CDR3 extends over 16 amino acids. The V end was cut by 6 bases, the J end by 3 bases, with 18 bases between. Germline V gene data show CDR1 as KGHSH and CDR2 as LQKENI. As DNA, the CDR3 is TGTGCCAGCTCCCGTAACAGGGTGAGTGTCTACAATGAGCAGTTCTTC. This sequence encodes CASSRNRVSVYNEQFF. Full variable domain (remainder filled in from reference TRBV18 and TRBJ2-1): NAGVMQNPRHLVRRRGQEARLRCSPMKGHSHVYWYRQLPEEGLKFMVYLQKENIIDESGMPKERFSAEFPKEGPSILRIQQVVRGDSAAYFCASSRNRVSVYNEQFFGPGTRLTVL.

The CDR3 sequence is CASSSGTDVRGKLFF. Here the CDR3 DNA reads TGCGCCAGCAGCTCCGGGACGGATGTCAGGGGGAAACTGTTTTTT. This chain connects TRBV5-1 to TRBJ1-4; 7 positions agree with TRBD1. The junction had 13 bases not matched to a gene; V was cut back by 3 bases and J by 11 bases. Germline V lookup: CDR1 SGHRS, CDR2 YFSETQ. The CDR3 is made up of 15 amino acids.

The V gene is TRBV4-1, the J gene TRBJ2-7; D gene uncertain. Between the trimmed V and J ends, which lost 0 bases and 3 bases, there was a span of 6 bases. The V gene's germline CDR1 is MGHRA and CDR2 YSYEKL. The CDR3 length is 13 residues. CDR3 sequence (DNA): TGCGCCAGCAGCCAAGATCCGCGCTACGAGCAGTACTTC. It encodes CASSQDPRYEQYF.

This sequence joins TRBV7-9 and TRBJ1-5; D gene ambiguous. Germline-derived CDR1 and CDR2 are SEHNR and FQNEAQ (reference sequence). CDR3 length: 14 residues. Trimming took 0 bases from V and 5 from J, leaving 8 bases between them. CDR3: CASSLAGQHQPQHF. The CDR3 DNA sequence: TGTGCCAGCAGCTTAGCGGGCCAACATCAGCCCCAGCATTTT.

V usage is TRBV9 and J usage is TRBJ2-2; 8 bases are a match to TRBD2. This CDR3 region has 15 residues. After removal of 6 bases from V and 0 bases from J, the junction contained 4 bases not matched to a gene. CDR1 is SGDLS, CDR2 YYNGEE, per germline. In DNA form, the CDR3 reads TGTGCCAGCAACAGCGGGGGCACGAACACCGGGGAGCTGTTTTTT. It codes for CASNSGGTNTGELFF.